The rows below give T cell receptor beta chains drawn from one sample of a study of response to subunit inactivated influenza vaccine. TCRdb fed the RT-PCR reads into MiXCR, producing one record per CDR3 protein. The sample includes over 650,000 distinct CDR3 sequences, around 18% of them seen just once. Sequenced material: PBMCs from blood, taken roughly 5 days after vaccination. The receptors derive from a man in his fifties or sixties who received an inactivated influenza vaccine. CDR3s include the opening cysteine and the closing phenylalanine or tryptophan. Each record gives: V gene, J gene, D gene, clone size, CDR3 DNA, CDR3 protein. A D gene is named only where the DNA matches it firmly. Some rows mark clone size as missing; the rest say once, few, many or name a class of expanded clone.

V: TRBV7-2; J: TRBJ2-7; D: .; size: .; DNA: TGTGCCAGCAGCTTAGCTCAGGGCCACGAGCAGTACTTC; CDR3: CASSLAQGHEQYF
V: TRBV29-1; J: TRBJ2-2; D: TRBD2; size: few; DNA: TGCAGCGTTGGCCGGGGGGGCCCCGGGGAGCTGTTTTTT; CDR3: CSVGRGGPGELFF
V: TRBV29-1; J: TRBJ2-7; D: TRBD2; size: few; DNA: TGCAGCGTTGAGGGTGGACTAGCGGGAGTACTTTACGAGCAGTACTTC; CDR3: CSVEGGLAGVLYEQYF
V: TRBV12-3/TRBV12-4; J: TRBJ1-2; D: .; size: many; DNA: TGTGCCAGCAGTTACCCAGGGGTCTATGGCTACACCTTC; CDR3: CASSYPGVYGYTF
V: TRBV5-1; J: TRBJ1-6; D: TRBD1; size: many; DNA: TGCGCCAGCAGCTTGGCCGGACAGGGAATCTCACCCCTCCACTTT; CDR3: CASSLAGQGISPLHF
V: TRBV5-1; J: TRBJ2-1; D: .; size: .; DNA: TGCGCCAGCAGCTTGGGGCCACCAAACTCCTACAATGAGCAGTTCTTC; CDR3: CASSLGPPNSYNEQFF
V: TRBV27; J: TRBJ1-6; D: .; size: few; DNA: TGTGCCAGCAGTTTAATCTGGACCCAGAAAGGTGATTCACCCCTCCACTTT; CDR3: CASSLIWTQKGDSPLHF
V: TRBV4-1; J: TRBJ1-1; D: .; size: many; DNA: TGCGCCAGCAGCCAATTTCTAGCCGCTGAAGCTTTCTTT; CDR3: CASSQFLAAEAFF
V: TRBV4-3; J: TRBJ2-1; D: .; size: .; DNA: TGCGCCAGCAGCCAAGATGTCGGACCCTACAATGAGCAGTTCTTC; CDR3: CASSQDVGPYNEQFF
V: TRBV4-1; J: TRBJ2-1; D: .; size: .; DNA: TGCGCCAGCAGCCAAGGGACCCTCGGGGTTTCCTACAATGAGCAGTTCTTC; CDR3: CASSQGTLGVSYNEQFF
V: TRBV20-1; J: TRBJ2-5; D: TRBD2; size: many; DNA: TGCAGTGCTCATATCGCGGGGGATAGGGAGACCCAGTACTTC; CDR3: CSAHIAGDRETQYF
V: TRBV7-7; J: TRBJ2-3; D: TRBD2; size: .; DNA: TGTGCTAGCAGTCCACTAGCGGGGGGGCCGGTCACAGATACGCAGTATTTT; CDR3: CASSPLAGGPVTDTQYF
V: TRBV10-3; J: TRBJ2-1; D: .; size: few; DNA: TGTGCCACTAAAGGGGAGCTAGGGGCCTACAATGAGCAGTTCTTC; CDR3: CATKGELGAYNEQFF
V: TRBV4-2; J: TRBJ1-6; D: .; size: .; DNA: TGTGCCAGCAGCCAATCAGGGGACTCACCCCTCCACTTT; CDR3: CASSQSGDSPLHF
V: TRBV5-1; J: TRBJ2-5; D: TRBD1; size: .; DNA: TGCGCCAGCAGCTTGTTGGGACAGAGAGAGACCCAGTACTTC; CDR3: CASSLLGQRETQYF
V: TRBV5-5; J: TRBJ1-1; D: TRBD1; size: .; DNA: TGTGCCAGCAGCTGGACCGGGACAGGGAACACTGAAGCTTTCTTT; CDR3: CASSWTGTGNTEAFF
V: TRBV20-1; J: TRBJ1-1; D: TRBD1; size: .; DNA: TGCAGTGCTAGAGATTCGCAACAGGGGGGGAAGGCTTTCTTT; CDR3: CSARDSQQGGKAFF
V: TRBV12-3/TRBV12-4; J: TRBJ2-3; D: TRBD2; size: few; DNA: TGTGCCAGCACTTCAGCGGGAGGGCCAACAGATACGCAGTATTTT; CDR3: CASTSAGGPTDTQYF
V: TRBV5-1; J: TRBJ2-1; D: TRBD2; size: few; DNA: TGCGCCAGCACTATTCGGGAGGGCCCCAATGAGCAGTTCTTC; CDR3: CASTIREGPNEQFF
V: TRBV2; J: TRBJ2-1; D: .; size: .; DNA: TGTGCCAGCAGTGATGTCGGAGGCCCCACCCAAGAGCAGTTCTTC; CDR3: CASSDVGGPTQEQFF
V: TRBV28; J: TRBJ2-3; D: .; size: .; DNA: TGTGCCAGCCCGCCTTTTAGCGGAGTCACAGATACGCAGTATTTT; CDR3: CASPPFSGVTDTQYF
V: TRBV29-1; J: TRBJ1-2; D: TRBD1; size: .; DNA: TGCAGCTCCACAGGGGGCGATGGCTATGGCTACACCTTC; CDR3: CSSTGGDGYGYTF
V: TRBV11-2; J: TRBJ2-1; D: TRBD2; size: few; DNA: TGTGCCAGCAGGTCCACTAGCGGGAGTCGCAGTGAGCAGTTCTTC; CDR3: CASRSTSGSRSEQFF
V: TRBV7-9; J: TRBJ2-7; D: .; size: .; DNA: TGTGCCAGCAGCTCCCGGGTAGCGGAGGGATACGAGCAGTACTTC; CDR3: CASSSRVAEGYEQYF
V: TRBV20-1; J: TRBJ1-1; D: TRBD1; size: .; DNA: TGCAGTGCTTCGGGACAGGGTCCGAACACTGAAGCTTTCTTT; CDR3: CSASGQGPNTEAFF
V: TRBV6-2/TRBV6-3; J: TRBJ1-1; D: .; size: .; DNA: TGTGCCAGCGAGGGGGACACTGAAGCTTTCTTT; CDR3: CASEGDTEAFF
V: TRBV6-1; J: TRBJ1-5; D: .; size: .; DNA: TGTGCCAGCAGCCGGGGACGGTCCAATCAGCCCCAGCATTTT; CDR3: CASSRGRSNQPQHF
V: TRBV20-1; J: TRBJ2-2; D: .; size: few; DNA: TGCAGTGCTAGTGGGGCCGCCGGGGAGCTGTTTTTT; CDR3: CSASGAAGELFF
V: TRBV3-1; J: TRBJ2-3; D: .; size: .; DNA: TGTGCCAGCAGCCAAGAGTCGGGGGCAGATACGCAGTATTTT; CDR3: CASSQESGADTQYF
V: TRBV5-5; J: TRBJ2-1; D: .; size: .; DNA: TGTGCCAGCAGCTGGAGCAGGAATGAGCAGTTCTTC; CDR3: CASSWSRNEQFF
V: TRBV4-1; J: TRBJ2-7; D: TRBD1; size: .; DNA: TGCGCCAGCAGCCTCGCGACAGGGGTTCTGGACTACGAGCAGTACTTC; CDR3: CASSLATGVLDYEQYF
V: TRBV9; J: TRBJ2-1; D: .; size: .; DNA: TGTGCCAGCAGCGTAGGAGCTAGCAGCAATGAGCAGTTCTTC; CDR3: CASSVGASSNEQFF
V: TRBV20-1; J: TRBJ2-5; D: .; size: few; DNA: TGCAGTGCTAGCACCCGAAGGGGAGGAGAGACCCAGTACTTC; CDR3: CSASTRRGGETQYF
V: TRBV15; J: TRBJ2-7; D: TRBD1; size: few; DNA: TGTGCCACCAGCAGAGGGGGACAGGGGGGCTCCTACGAGCAGTACTTC; CDR3: CATSRGGQGGSYEQYF
V: TRBV20-1; J: TRBJ2-5; D: TRBD2; size: .; DNA: TGCAGTGCCAACGTCCAACGACTAGCGGGAGAGAAGACCCAGTACTTC; CDR3: CSANVQRLAGEKTQYF
V: TRBV4-3; J: TRBJ2-7; D: .; size: .; DNA: TGCGCCAGCAGCCAACTGGTAACCCTCTCCTACGAGCAGTACTTC; CDR3: CASSQLVTLSYEQYF
V: TRBV6-1; J: TRBJ2-7; D: .; size: few; DNA: TGTGCCAGCAGACTAGGACAGACAATTTACGAGCAGTACTTC; CDR3: CASRLGQTIYEQYF
V: TRBV12-3/TRBV12-4; J: TRBJ1-3; D: .; size: few; DNA: TGTGCCAGCAGTTTTGGGGGGGCTAGCTCTGGAAACACCATATATTTT; CDR3: CASSFGGASSGNTIYF
V: TRBV2; J: TRBJ2-2; D: .; size: .; DNA: TGTGCCAGCAGAACAGGGTTCACCGGGGAGCTGTTTTTT; CDR3: CASRTGFTGELFF
V: TRBV12-3/TRBV12-4; J: TRBJ2-7; D: .; size: few; DNA: TGTGCCACCGGACTTAACTCCTACGAGCAGTACTTC; CDR3: CATGLNSYEQYF
V: TRBV10-3; J: TRBJ2-7; D: .; size: .; DNA: TGTGCCATCACCCCGGGCAGGGCCGACGAGCAGTACTTC; CDR3: CAITPGRADEQYF
V: TRBV7-9; J: TRBJ2-5; D: TRBD2; size: few; DNA: TGTGCCAGCAGCCTTAGCGGGATCGGAGAGACCCAGTACTTC; CDR3: CASSLSGIGETQYF
V: TRBV5-1; J: TRBJ2-7; D: .; size: few; DNA: TGCGCCAGCAGCTTGTTTAGTTTGGGATCCGGGCCAACCTACGAGCAGTACTTC; CDR3: CASSLFSLGSGPTYEQYF
V: TRBV7-9; J: TRBJ2-1; D: .; size: .; DNA: TGTGCCAGCACTTCAGCGGACCACTCCTACAATGAGCAGTTCTTC; CDR3: CASTSADHSYNEQFF
V: TRBV10-3; J: TRBJ2-7; D: TRBD2; size: few; DNA: TGTGCCATCAGTGGGACTAGCGGGGGCTCCTACGAGCAGTACTTC; CDR3: CAISGTSGGSYEQYF
V: TRBV7-2; J: TRBJ1-2; D: .; size: few; DNA: TGTGCCAGCAGCTTGGCCGGGGGGGGACCTATCTATGGCTACACCTTC; CDR3: CASSLAGGGPIYGYTF
V: TRBV6-2/TRBV6-3; J: TRBJ2-4; D: TRBD2; size: few; DNA: TGTGCCAGCACCGACCCCCCAGCGGGGGGGAACATTCAGTACTTC; CDR3: CASTDPPAGGNIQYF
V: TRBV12-3/TRBV12-4; J: TRBJ1-6; D: .; size: few; DNA: TGTGCCAGCAGTAGGCTATATAATTCACCCCTCCACTTT; CDR3: CASSRLYNSPLHF
V: TRBV24-1; J: TRBJ2-2; D: .; size: few; DNA: TGTGCCACCAGTGATTTGGGCAGGGGAAGAAACACCGGGGAGCTGTTTTTT; CDR3: CATSDLGRGRNTGELFF
V: TRBV4-3; J: TRBJ2-3; D: TRBD2; size: .; DNA: TGCGCCAGCAGCCAAGGACAGACGACTAGCGGGAAACCAGATACGCAGTATTTT; CDR3: CASSQGQTTSGKPDTQYF
V: TRBV5-5; J: TRBJ2-1; D: TRBD1; size: few; DNA: TGTGCCAGCTACGACAGGGGGCGGGTGAATGAGCAGTTCTTC; CDR3: CASYDRGRVNEQFF
V: TRBV5-4; J: TRBJ1-1; D: TRBD1; size: .; DNA: TGTGCCAGCAGCGCGACAGGGAAGAACACTGAAGCTTTCTTT; CDR3: CASSATGKNTEAFF
V: TRBV24-1; J: TRBJ2-1; D: TRBD2; size: .; DNA: TGTGCCACCAGTGATACCCAACTAGCGGGGGCACACAATGAGCAGTTCTTC; CDR3: CATSDTQLAGAHNEQFF